Below are 5 T cell receptor beta chains sequenced from a single sample in a study of blood T cell repertoires in COVID-19. Using immunoSEQ multiplex PCR, the repertoire was profiled, and TCRdb retains in-frame clones only, with some absent. The sample has 350,000 to 450,000 clones, around nine tenths seen once. The sample comprised PBMCs or T cells enriched from blood (not recorded which). The receptor source for this set is a woman in her thirties who had recovered from COVID-19.

The J gene is TRBJ2-5, the V gene TRBV30; tentative D call: TRBD1 (7 bases). The germline gives CDR1 GTSNPN, CDR2 SVGIG (reference sequence). V was cut by 8 bases and J by 5 bases, with 24 bases left in between. CDR3 size: 15 residues. In DNA, the CDR3 is TGTGCCCAAAACCCAGGGGGGTCAAGCTTGGAGACCCAGTACTTC. Its translation is CAQNPGGSSLETQYF.

The CDR3 reads CATSRGGADRGQPQHF. In nucleotides, the CDR3 is TGTGCCACCAGCAGAGGGGGAGCGGACAGGGGCCAGCCCCAGCATTTT. The gene calls are TRBV15 and TRBJ1-5; 9 bases align to TRBD1. Looked up from germline, CDR1 is LNHNV and CDR2 is YYDKDF (reference sequence). This CDR3 is 16 amino acids long. The junction had 8 bases not matched to a gene; V was cut back by 1 base and J by 7 bases.

The CDR3 is CASSLRGPAFF. CDR3 sequence (DNA): TGTGCCAGCAGTTTAAGGGGTCCAGCTTTCTTT. The chain carries TRBV28 and TRBJ1-1; D is possibly TRBD1 (5 bases). This CDR3 is 11 amino acids long. V gave up 2 bases and J gave up 10 bases, with 8 bases separating them. Germline V gene sequence: CDR1 MDHEN, CDR2 SYDVKM. Full variable domain (missing parts from reference TRBV28 and TRBJ1-1): DVKVTQSSRYLVKRTGEKVFLECVQDMDHENMFWYRQDPGLGLRLIYFSYDVKMKEKGDIPEGYSVSREKKERFSLILESASTNQTSMYLCASSLRGPAFFGQGTRLTVV.

The chain couples TRBV5-5 to TRBJ1-4; D call uncertain. Germline CDR1 reads SGHKS; CDR2 reads YYEKEE (reference sequence). This CDR3 spans 13 amino acids. V was trimmed by 4 bases and J by 8 bases, leaving 12 bases between them. The CDR3 DNA reads as TGTGCCAGCAGCCTCCTGTCGGGGGAAAAACTGTTTTTT. Amino acid sequence: CASSLLSGEKLFF.

The chain uses TRBV5-6 and TRBJ2-7; D may be TRBD2 (5 bases). The CDR3 consists of 14 residues. Per the germline V gene, CDR1 is SGHDT and CDR2 is YYEEEE. With 2 bases removed from V and 4 bases from J, the gap between germline ends came to 13 bases. For the CDR3, the DNA is TGTGCCAGCAGCTTTCGGAGCCGCGGGTACGAGCAGTACTTC. This sequence encodes CASSFRSRGYEQYF.